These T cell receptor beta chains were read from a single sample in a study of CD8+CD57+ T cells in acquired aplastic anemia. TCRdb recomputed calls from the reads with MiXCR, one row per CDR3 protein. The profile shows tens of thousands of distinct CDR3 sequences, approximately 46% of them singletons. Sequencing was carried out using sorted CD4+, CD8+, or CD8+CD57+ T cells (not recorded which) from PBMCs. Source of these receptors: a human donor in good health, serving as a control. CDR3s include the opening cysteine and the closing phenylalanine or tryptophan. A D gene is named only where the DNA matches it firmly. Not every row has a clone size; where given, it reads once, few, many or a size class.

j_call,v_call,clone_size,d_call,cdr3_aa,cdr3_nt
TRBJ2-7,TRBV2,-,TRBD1,CASSDAGTGTYEQYF,TGTGCCAGCAGTGATGCCGGGACAGGGACCTACGAGCAGTACTTC
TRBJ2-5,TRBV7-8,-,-,CASSKGSSETQYF,TGTGCCAGCAGCAAGGGGTCTTCGGAGACCCAGTACTTC
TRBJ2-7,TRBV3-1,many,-,CASSPGPTGYEQYF,TGTGCCAGCAGCCCAGGACCCACAGGGTACGAGCAGTACTTC
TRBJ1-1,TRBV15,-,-,CATSRDSPTEAFF,TGTGCCACCAGCAGAGACAGTCCCACTGAAGCTTTCTTT
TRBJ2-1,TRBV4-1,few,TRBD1,CASSPGTVAYNEQFF,TGCGCCAGCAGTCCCGGGACAGTTGCCTACAATGAGCAGTTCTTC
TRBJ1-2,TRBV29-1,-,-,CSAETGNYGYTF,TGCAGCGCAGAAACAGGGAACTATGGCTACACCTTC
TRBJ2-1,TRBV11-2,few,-,CASSLVGANYNEQFF,TGTGCCAGCAGCTTAGTCGGGGCGAACTACAATGAGCAGTTCTTC
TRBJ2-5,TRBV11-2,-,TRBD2,CASSRSIAGVGETQYF,TGTGCCAGCAGCCGTTCCATAGCGGGGGTTGGGGAGACCCAGTACTTC
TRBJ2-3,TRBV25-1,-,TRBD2,CASSAGGTRDTQYF,TGTGCCAGCAGCGCCGGGGGGACCAGGGATACGCAGTATTTT
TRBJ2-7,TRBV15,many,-,CATSGRGLAYEQYF,TGTGCCACCAGCGGCCGGGGCCTAGCCTACGAGCAGTACTTC
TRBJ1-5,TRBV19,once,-,CASSIWTNQPQHF,TGTGCCAGTAGTATCTGGACAAATCAGCCCCAGCATTTT
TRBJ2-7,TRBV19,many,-,CASSIFGGTHLDEQYF,TGTGCCAGTAGTATTTTTGGGGGGACCCATCTCGACGAGCAGTACTTC
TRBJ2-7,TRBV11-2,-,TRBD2,CASSLSAVGLAYEQYF,TGTGCCAGCAGCTTATCAGCAGTGGGACTAGCCTACGAGCAGTACTTC
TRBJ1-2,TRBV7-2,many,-,CASTLGGFNYGYTF,TGTGCCAGCACCCTAGGCGGATTCAACTATGGCTACACCTTC
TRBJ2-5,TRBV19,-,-,CASSTTGLETQYF,TGTGCCAGTAGTACTACAGGGTTAGAGACCCAGTACTTC
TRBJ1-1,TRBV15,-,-,CATSRDTDTEAFF,TGTGCCACCAGCAGAGACACAGATACTGAAGCTTTCTTT
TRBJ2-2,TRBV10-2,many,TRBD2,CASIPTSGGYTGELFF,TGCGCCAGCATTCCGACTAGCGGGGGGTACACCGGGGAGCTGTTTTTT
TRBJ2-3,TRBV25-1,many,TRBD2,CASSELAGAPDTQYF,TGTGCCAGCAGCGAGCTAGCGGGGGCCCCAGATACGCAGTATTTT
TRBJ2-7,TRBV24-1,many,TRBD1,CATSDTGGSEQYF,TGTGCCACCAGTGATACAGGGGGCTCCGAGCAGTACTTC
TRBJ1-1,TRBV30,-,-,CAWSVVGGTEAFF,TGTGCCTGGAGTGTAGTAGGGGGCACTGAAGCTTTCTTT